This T cell receptor (beta chain) was recorded in a study of T cells in Graves' hyperthyroidism and ophthalmopathy. Study background: The initial diagnosis was the point when peripheral blood was collected, ahead of any treatment.

The table lists this clonotype with a few counts. Its target is unknown. Study-level results: Appearing also in blood were most of the thyroid clonotypes expanded above 0.001.

TCR beta CDR3 region amplification was performed from RNA transcripts. Initially, a first-round RT-PCR of the TCR CDR3 employed the HTBI primer set. TCRdb re-derived calls from the multiplex PCR reads in MiXCR, one entry per CDR3 protein. This sample has almost 500,000 distinct CDR3 sequences; under 25% occur once, and the top ten carry 45% to 55%. The germline V gene encodes CDR1 SGHTS and CDR2 YDEGEE. Trimming removed 4 bases from V and 0 bases from J; junction bases left unmatched: 2. The CDR3 covers 15 residues. Sequencing used blood. The source is a woman in her 70s with Graves' ophthalmopathy. The chain employs TRBV5-8 and TRBJ2-5, with TRBD2 matching over 11 bases. The CDR3 sequence is CASSLGLADQETQYF. The CDR3 coding sequence is TGTGCCAGCAGCCTGGGACTAGCGGACCAAGAGACCCAGTACTTC. Looking up the rest from reference TRBV5-8 and TRBJ2-5 gives the full variable domain: EAGVTQSPTHLIKTRGQQATLRCSPISGHTSVYWYQQALGLGLQFLLWYDEGEERNRGNFPPRFSGRQFPNYSSELNVNALELEDSALYLCASSLGLADQETQYFGPGTRLLVL.